The 26 T cell receptor beta chains presented below share a single source sample, sequenced in a study of blood T cell repertoires in COVID-19. Profiling relied on immunoSEQ multiplex PCR, and the TCRdb table lists in-frame clones only, not all of them. The sample lists 37,000 or so clones, approximately 88% occurring once. The specimen was peripheral blood. Receptors originate from a human donor in a cohort sampled during active COVID-19.

The chain recombines TRBV4-1 with TRBJ2-2; 9 nucleotides align to TRBD1. The CDR3 is 15 amino acids. The germline V gene has CDR1 MGHRA and CDR2 YSYEKL. J was trimmed by 6 bases and V by 6 bases; bases with no gene match: 8. DNA of the CDR3: TGCGCCAGCAGGCCTGGACAGGGGTATGCCGGGGAGCTGTTTTTT. Protein sequence: CASRPGQGYAGELFF.

In its sample, this clone was seen once. The genes are TRBV12-5 and TRBJ2-1, with D maybe TRBD2 (7 bases). There are 15 residues in the CDR3. The V and J ends lost 5 bases and 6 bases respectively, with 17 bases between them. The germline V gene has CDR1 LGHNT and CDR2 FRNRAP. The CDR3 sequence: CASGPPPGGLNEQFF. Here the CDR3 DNA reads TGTGCTAGTGGTCCTCCTCCGGGGGGCCTCAATGAGCAGTTCTTC.

The chain carries TRBV28 and TRBJ1-2; 8 bases map to TRBD1. V gave up 8 bases and J gave up 2 bases; unmatched junction bases: 19. Per the germline V gene, CDR1 is MDHEN and CDR2 is SYDVKM. The CDR3 has 18 residues. CDR3: CASRPGGGNKILNYGYTF. CDR3 nucleotide sequence: TGTGCCAGCCGCCCAGGGGGCGGGAATAAAATTTTAAACTATGGCTACACCTTC.

The chain couples TRBV18 to TRBJ2-7; perhaps TRBD1 as D (6 bases). V lost 3 bases and J lost 2, with 11 bases in between. The CDR3 has 14 amino acids. The V gene's germline CDR1 is KGHSH and CDR2 LQKENI. CDR3 loop: CASSPRDTTYEQYF. In DNA, the CDR3 is TGTGCCAGCTCACCCCGGGACACTACCTACGAGCAGTACTTC.

The chain uses TRBV19 and TRBJ1-4, with D possibly matching TRBD1 (5 bases). Trimming left V 6 bases short and J 4 bases short, with 12 bases between. Looked up from germline, CDR1 is LNHDA and CDR2 is SQIVND (reference sequence). The CDR3 sequence is 14 residues long. In DNA form, the CDR3 reads TGTGCCAGTAGGATGACAGCGAGTAATGAAAAACTGTTTTTT. As protein: CASRMTASNEKLFF.

This chain links TRBV3-1 (or the pseudogene TRBV3-2) with TRBJ1-6; 10 nucleotides agree with TRBD1. J was trimmed by 1 base and V by 1 base; bases with no gene match: 4. From germline, CDR1 is LGHDT and CDR2 YNNKEL (reference sequence). The CDR3 consists of 18 residues. This CDR3 is CASSQGRDRGSYNSPLHF. The CDR3 bases are TGTGCCAGCAGCCAAGGAAGGGACAGGGGATCCTATAATTCACCCCTCCACTTT.

This clone came up once. Mismatch with germline at one junction end may stem from a read error. The chain combines TRBV12-3 or TRBV12-4 with TRBJ2-7; the match to TRBD2 covers 9 bases. The CDR3 runs 12 residues. The CDR3: CASSTGLARVDF. The CDR3 DNA reads as TGTGCCAGCAGCACGGGACTAGCACGAGTAGACTTC.

V gene TRBV18 combines with J gene TRBJ1-5; D gene ambiguous. Per germline, CDR1 KGHSH and CDR2 LQKENI. V was clipped by 2 bases and J by 4 bases, with 3 bases between them. The CDR3 is made up of 12 amino acids. The CDR3 is CASSPENQPQHF. CDR3 sequence (DNA): TGTGCCAGCTCACCAGAGAATCAGCCCCAGCATTTT.

The chain is built from TRBV6-5 and TRBJ2-7; D unclear. This CDR3 comprises 13 residues. Germline V gene lookup returns CDR1 MNHEY and CDR2 SVGAGI. The V end lost 5 bases, the J end lost 3 bases, and 11 bases lay between the germline ends. The CDR3 loop reads CASSPYQDYEQYF. The CDR3 bases are TGTGCCAGCAGTCCTTATCAGGACTACGAGCAGTACTTC.

In nucleotides, the CDR3 is TGCGCCAGCAGCTTGGTTGGCGGGGCCTCCTACAATGAGCAGTTCTTC. It specifies CASSLVGGASYNEQFF. This chain connects TRBV5-1 to TRBJ2-1, with D perhaps matching TRBD2 (6 bases). There are 16 residues in the CDR3. Deletions cut 0 bases from V and 0 bases from J, with 10 bases between. Looked up from germline, CDR1 is SGHRS and CDR2 is YFSETQ.

This chain connects TRBV6-5 to TRBJ1-2; 8 bases align to TRBD1. Germline V gives CDR1 MNHEY, CDR2 SVGAGI. V lost 6 bases to trimming and J lost 4 bases; unmatched junction nucleotides: 7. The CDR3 is 14 amino acids. CDR3: CASRLGQGTYGYTF. The CDR3 nucleotides read TGTGCCAGCAGACTCGGACAGGGCACCTATGGCTACACCTTC.

This chain uses TRBV15 with TRBJ1-3; weak D call: TRBD1 (6 bases). The CDR3 consists of 14 residues. Germline assignment: CDR1 LNHNV and CDR2 YYDKDF (reference sequence). V gave up 5 bases and J gave up 4 bases, with 12 bases separating them. This chain's CDR3 is CATSPGVSGNTIYF. The CDR3 DNA sequence: TGTGCCACCAGCCCAGGGGTCTCCGGAAACACCATATATTTT.

CDR3 DNA: TGTGCCAGCAGTACAGGGACAGGGCGTAATTCACCCCTCCACTTT. This translates into CASSTGTGRNSPLHF. The chain uses TRBV28 and TRBJ1-6, with TRBD1 identical over 9 bases. With V trimmed by 5 bases and J by 6 bases, 5 bases remained unmatched. Per the germline V gene, CDR1 is MDHEN and CDR2 is SYDVKM. The length of the CDR3 is 15 residues.

J is TRBJ2-7 and V is TRBV28; the match to TRBD2 covers 13 bases. Germline lookup yields CDR1 MDHEN and CDR2 SYDVKM. With 6 bases clipped from V and 10 bases from J, the junction kept 3 bases outside the gene matches. This CDR3 has 12 residues. The CDR3, as DNA: TGTGCCAGCAGGGGGACTAGCGGGAAACAGTACTTC. Translation: CASRGTSGKQYF.

The sample holds a few counts of this clone. The chain carries TRBV30 and TRBJ2-5; D not certain. The CDR3 has 12 amino acids. Per the germline V gene, CDR1 is GTSNPN and CDR2 is SVGIG (reference sequence). Trimming removed 0 bases from V and 6 bases from J, with 8 bases in between. CDR3 residues: CAWSVEVQTQYF. CDR3 bases: TGTGCCTGGAGTGTAGAGGTACAGACCCAGTACTTC.

The chain combines TRBV7-9 with TRBJ2-7, with TRBD1 identical over 7 bases. The ends lost 4 bases at V and 3 bases at J; junction bases unmatched: 6. This CDR3 region has 14 residues. Germline values: CDR1 SEHNR, CDR2 FQNEAQ (reference sequence). CDR3 protein: CASSSDRIGYEQYF. CDR3 coding DNA: TGTGCCAGCAGCTCGGACAGGATTGGCTACGAGCAGTACTTC.

The V gene is TRBV7-9, the J gene TRBJ1-1; D is unresolved. CDR3 size: 12 residues. Germline V CDR1 and CDR2: SEHNR, FQNEAQ (reference sequence). Trimming cost V 5 bases and J 11 bases, with 15 bases left between them. Here the CDR3 reads CASSIPTVEAFF. CDR3 bases: TGTGCCAGCAGCATCCCGACGGTGGAGGCTTTCTTT.

This chain uses TRBV6-1 with TRBJ1-2; the D gene is possibly TRBD1 (6 bases). The CDR3 consists of 19 residues. From germline, CDR1 is MNHNS and CDR2 SASEGT. V was trimmed by 4 bases and J by 0 bases, leaving 24 bases between them. DNA of the CDR3: TGTGCCAGCAGTGCACTACCACTTTTACAGGGCAAGACTAACTATGGCTACACCTTC. Its protein is CASSALPLLQGKTNYGYTF.

This clone was recorded once. The gene calls are TRBV28 and TRBJ2-5; 8 nucleotides align to TRBD1. CDR1 MDHEN and CDR2 SYDVKM come from the germline V gene. The ends lost 5 bases at V and 2 bases at J; junction bases unmatched: 4. The CDR3 has 14 residues. This CDR3 is CASSAYRGQETQYF. CDR3 DNA: TGTGCCAGCAGTGCCTACAGGGGGCAAGAGACCCAGTACTTC.

J is TRBJ2-3 and V is TRBV4-3; the D gene is possibly TRBD1 (6 bases). The CDR3 spans 17 residues. V was cut by 0 bases and J by 2 bases, with 15 bases left in between. Germline CDR1 and CDR2: LGHNA and YSLEER. The CDR3 region is CASSQDARQDYTDTQYF. DNA for the CDR3: TGCGCCAGCAGCCAAGACGCAAGACAGGATTACACAGATACGCAGTATTTT.

The chain carries TRBV27 and TRBJ1-1; a weak D match, TRBD1 (6 bases). The germline V gene encodes CDR1 MNHEY and CDR2 SMNVEV (reference sequence). Trimming cost V 4 bases and J 2 bases, with 11 bases left between them. There are 14 residues in the CDR3. CDR3: CASSSRQANTEAFF. DNA of the CDR3: TGTGCCAGCAGTTCCAGACAGGCCAACACTGAAGCTTTCTTT.

V is TRBV23-1 and J is TRBJ2-1; 11 bases agree with TRBD1. TRBV23-1 carries the ORF label, with uncertain function. The CDR3 is 15 amino acids. V was pared by 2 bases and J by 6 bases, with 3 bases of the junction left unmatched. The CDR3 protein is CASSQKDRGLNEQFF. In DNA form, the CDR3 reads TGCGCCAGCAGTCAAAAGGACAGGGGGCTCAATGAGCAGTTCTTC.

The sample holds one count of this clone. The chain has TRBV11-2 and TRBJ1-1; perhaps TRBD1 as D (5 bases). Looked up from germline, CDR1 is SGHAT and CDR2 is FQNNGV. This CDR3 has 15 residues. The ends were cut back, 0 bases at V and 8 bases at J, with 16 bases in the middle. The CDR3 protein is CASSLDPGPVSEAFF. CDR3 sequence (DNA): TGTGCCAGCAGCTTAGACCCAGGGCCTGTTTCCGAAGCTTTCTTT. Using reference TRBV11-2 and TRBJ1-1 for the parts outside the CDR3, the full variable domain is EAGVAQSPRYKIIEKRQSVAFWCNPISGHATLYWYQQILGQGPKLLIQFQNNGVVDDSQLPKDRFSAERLKGVDSTLKIQPAKLEDSAVYLCASSLDPGPVSEAFFGQGTRLTVV.

The CDR3 loop reads CASSQGPSGSVADTQYF. CDR3 coding DNA: TGCGCCAGCAGCCAAGGTCCTAGCGGGAGTGTTGCAGATACGCAGTATTTT. The chain joins TRBV4-1 to TRBJ2-3; 10 nucleotides match TRBD2. Germline-derived CDR1 and CDR2 are MGHRA and YSYEKL. J was trimmed by 4 bases and V by 1 base; bases with no gene match: 8. The CDR3 consists of 17 residues.

V usage is TRBV12-5 and J usage is TRBJ2-7; 7 positions match TRBD1. CDR1 LGHNT and CDR2 FRNRAP come from the germline V gene. Unmatched junction bases numbered 8, after V lost 2 bases and J lost 4 bases. The CDR3 runs to 15 residues. CDR3 region: CASGLLTGAGYEQYF. As DNA, the CDR3 is TGTGCTAGTGGTTTGCTAACAGGGGCTGGGTACGAGCAGTACTTC.

The chain links TRBV11-2 to TRBJ1-1; perhaps TRBD1 as D (5 bases). The CDR3 is made up of 14 amino acids. From germline, CDR1 is SGHAT and CDR2 FQNNGV. With 1 base removed from V and 5 bases from J, the gap between germline ends came to 11 bases. The CDR3 bases are TGTGCCAGCAGCTTAGGCGCAGGGATTACTGAAGCTTTCTTT. It translates to CASSLGAGITEAFF.